This is a list of T cell receptor beta chains from one sample in a study of PD-1 blockade in classical Hodgkin lymphoma. Produced via immunoSEQ multiplex PCR; TCRdb's table is partial and in-frame only. The sample includes 13,000 or so clones, around four fifths of them seen just once. The specimen comprised peripheral blood mononuclear cells (PBMCs), sampled at baseline. These TCRs come from a human donor with classical Hodgkin lymphoma. CDR3s include the opening cysteine and the closing phenylalanine or tryptophan. The order of the fields is V gene, D gene, J gene, clone size, CDR3 DNA, CDR3 protein. A D gene is named only where the DNA matches it firmly. Clone size appears in some rows only: once, few, many, or a class for an expanded clone.

TRBV5-1,TRBD1,TRBJ2-2,-,TGCGCCAGCAGCTTGCCAGGGGGGAACACCGGGGAGCTGTTTTTT,CASSLPGGNTGELFF
TRBV27,-,TRBJ1-4,-,TGTGCCAGCAGTTTATTAGGGGGAAATGAAAAACTGTTTTTT,CASSLLGGNEKLFF
TRBV19,TRBD1,TRBJ2-2,-,TGTGCCAGTAGTATCCTGACAGGGTATAACACCGGGGAGCTGTTTTTT,CASSILTGYNTGELFF
TRBV5-6,-,TRBJ2-1,few,TGTGCCAGCAGCTTACCGGGCCCATACAATGAGCAGTTCTTC,CASSLPGPYNEQFF
TRBV4-1,TRBD1,TRBJ1-1,-,TGCGCCAGCAGCCAAGCCCCCCAGGGGGGATGGGACACTGAAGCTTTCTTT,CASSQAPQGGWDTEAFF
TRBV6-4,TRBD2,TRBJ2-5,-,TGTGCCAGCAGTGACGGTGTAGCGGGGGGACAAGAGACCCAGTACTTC,CASSDGVAGGQETQYF
TRBV7-6,TRBD2,TRBJ2-1,-,TGTGCCAGCAGCTCTGGGTGGGCTAGCGGGATCTACAATGAGCAGTTCTTC,CASSSGWASGIYNEQFF
TRBV15,-,TRBJ1-2,-,TGTGCCACCAGCAGTGATTTAAGGGGGAATGGCTACACCTTC,CATSSDLRGNGYTF
TRBV5-1,TRBD1,TRBJ2-1,-,TGCGCCAGCAGCTTTCCCGGGACAGGGAACAATGAGCAGTTCTTC,CASSFPGTGNNEQFF
TRBV2,-,TRBJ2-7,-,TGTGCCAGCAAGGGATCCTACGAGCAGTACTTC,CASKGSYEQYF
TRBV5-6,TRBD2,TRBJ2-7,-,TGTGCCAGCAGCCTAACCCCGCGGGTAGCGGGAGCCTACGAGCAGTACTTC,CASSLTPRVAGAYEQYF
TRBV29-1,-,TRBJ1-4,-,TGCAGCGTTGAAGCACAGAATGAAAAACTGTTTTTT,CSVEAQNEKLFF
TRBV28,-,TRBJ1-5,once,TGTGCCAGCAGTAGAAAAACAGGAATACGCAATCAGCCCCAGCATTTT,CASSRKTGIRNQPQHF
TRBV7-9,-,TRBJ1-5,large,TGTGCCAGCAGCTTAGCAGGTTTCAATCAGCCCCAGCATTTT,CASSLAGFNQPQHF
TRBV6-1,-,TRBJ1-6,-,TGTGCCAGCATGGGCAGGGGTTATAATTCACCCCTCCACTTT,CASMGRGYNSPLHF
TRBV4-3,TRBD2,TRBJ2-1,-,TGCGCCAGCAGCCAAGATTTTAGCGGGAGCTACAATGAGCAGTTCTTC,CASSQDFSGSYNEQFF
TRBV10-3,-,TRBJ2-6,-,TGTGCCATCAGTGAGTCGATTGGGTTGTCTGGGGCCAACGTCCTGACTTTC,CAISESIGLSGANVLTF
TRBV6-4,-,TRBJ2-2,-,TGTGCCAGCAGTGAGACACCGCAAAACACCGGGGAGCTGTTTTTT,CASSETPQNTGELFF
TRBV4-1,-,TRBJ2-1,-,TGCGCCAGCAGCCAAGTTTTTGGCGCCTACAATGAGCAGTTCTTC,CASSQVFGAYNEQFF
TRBV5-6,TRBD1,TRBJ2-7,-,TGTGCCAGCAGCTTGGGGGACAGGGGTTCCTACGAGCAGTACTTC,CASSLGDRGSYEQYF
TRBV27,-,TRBJ2-7,few,TGTGCCAGCAGTTTATTTGCAACCCACGAGCAGTACTTC,CASSLFATHEQYF
TRBV5-6,TRBD1,TRBJ1-2,-,TGTGCCAGCAGCCCCGTTCGGACAGGGGCGACCTATGGCTACACCTTC,CASSPVRTGATYGYTF
TRBV18,-,TRBJ1-1,-,TGTGCCAGCTCACCACACCCTCGGGACACTGAAGCTTTCTTT,CASSPHPRDTEAFF
TRBV5-1,TRBD1,TRBJ2-2,-,TGCGCCAGCAGCTTGCGGTCAGGGGGCATTACCGGGGAGCTGTTTTTT,CASSLRSGGITGELFF
TRBV6-6,TRBD1,TRBJ1-4,-,TGTGCCAGCAGTCTTAGACAGGGGGCTCGGAAACTGTTTTTT,CASSLRQGARKLFF
TRBV11-2,-,TRBJ1-3,-,TGTGCCAGCAGCCCACGGGAGGGATATGGAAACACCATATATTTT,CASSPREGYGNTIYF
TRBV27,-,TRBJ2-1,-,TGTGCCAGCAAACAGACCCCCCTTTACCAGTACAATGAGCAGTTCTTC,CASKQTPLYQYNEQFF
TRBV29-1,-,TRBJ2-5,-,TGCAGCGTTGGGACGGAAGAGACCCAGTACTTC,CSVGTEETQYF
TRBV4-1,TRBD2,TRBJ2-1,-,TGCGCCAGCAGCCAAACTAGCGGGAGGGCCAATGAGCAGTTCTTC,CASSQTSGRANEQFF
TRBV11-2,-,TRBJ2-3,-,TGTGCCAGCACCCCCGGCCTAGCGCGAAGCACAGATACGCAGTATTTT,CASTPGLARSTDTQYF
TRBV6-5,-,TRBJ2-3,-,TGTGCCAGCAAGCAGGCGGGGCGCGCAGATACGCAGTATTTT,CASKQAGRADTQYF
TRBV4-3,TRBD2,TRBJ2-5,-,TGCGCCAGCAGCCAAGATTTGACCTACAGCGGGAGTGAGACCCAGTACTTC,CASSQDLTYSGSETQYF
TRBV6-5,-,TRBJ1-1,-,TGTGCCAGCAGTTTTGGGACGATGAACACTGAAGCTTTCTTT,CASSFGTMNTEAFF
TRBV6-1,-,TRBJ1-1,few,TGTGCCAGCAGTGAAACGGCCGCGAACACTGAAGCTTTCTTT,CASSETAANTEAFF
TRBV18,TRBD1,TRBJ1-1,once,TGTGCCAGCTCACTCTTGACAGGGCGCTACCCTGAAGCTTTCTTT,CASSLLTGRYPEAFF
TRBV4-3,TRBD1,TRBJ2-2,-,TGCGCCAGCAGCCCAAGACAGGGGGCGAGTGGGCCGGGGACGGTGTTTTTT,CASSPRQGASGPGTVFF
TRBV9,-,TRBJ2-2,-,TGTGCCAGCAGCGTAGAACTCCTCCACGGGGAGCTGTTTTTT,CASSVELLHGELFF
TRBV12-2,-,TRBJ2-1,-,TGTGCAAGTCGCATAGGAATGAGTGAGCAGTTCTTC,CASRIGMSEQFF
TRBV2,-,TRBJ1-6,-,TGTGCCAGCAAGCAGGGCGATTATTCACCCCTCCACTTT,CASKQGDYSPLHF
TRBV7-6,-,TRBJ2-2,-,TGTGCCAGCAGCTCCGACGGTGCGGACACCGGGGAGCTGTTTTTT,CASSSDGADTGELFF
TRBV13,-,TRBJ1-1,-,TGTGCCAGCAGGTTGATGACCACTGAAGCTTTCTTT,CASRLMTTEAFF
TRBV7-9,TRBD1,TRBJ2-3,-,TGTGCCAGCAGCGCCCCGGGACAGATTGGATCAGATACGCAGTATTTT,CASSAPGQIGSDTQYF
TRBV19,TRBD1,TRBJ1-5,-,TGTGCCAGTAGTATCCCGGCGACAGGGAGCAATCAGCCCCAGCATTTT,CASSIPATGSNQPQHF
TRBV9,TRBD2,TRBJ2-7,hyperexpanded,TGTGCCAGCGGAGCGGGAGGAGTCGAGCAGTACTTC,CASGAGGVEQYF
TRBV30,-,TRBJ2-5,-,TGTGCCTGGAGTGTGGGTGAGACCCAGTACTTC,CAWSVGETQYF
TRBV6-4,TRBD2,TRBJ2-2,-,TGTGCCAGTAGGACTAGCGGGAGTCACGGGGAGCTGTTTTTT,CASRTSGSHGELFF
TRBV5-1,-,TRBJ1-3,-,TGCGCCAGCAGCTTGGATGCAGGGTCCCACTTGGGAAACACCATATATTTT,CASSLDAGSHLGNTIYF
TRBV6-6,-,TRBJ2-2,-,TGTGCCAGCAGTCCGTCGATCCAGAACACCGGGGAGCTGTTTTTT,CASSPSIQNTGELFF
TRBV27,TRBD1,TRBJ2-7,-,TGTGCCAGCAGTTTTTCGGCCGGGACAGTCTCCTACGAGCAGTACTTC,CASSFSAGTVSYEQYF
TRBV5-1,TRBD2,TRBJ2-5,-,TGCGCCAGCAGCTTGGGATCTCAACTCGGGGGGGCGGAAGAGACCCAGTACTTC,CASSLGSQLGGAEETQYF
TRBV7-9,-,TRBJ2-5,-,TGTGCCAGCAGCCCAGAGGGATCAAGTAGCCAAGAGACCCAGTACTTC,CASSPEGSSSQETQYF